This TCR beta chain is from a study of siplizumab effects on memory and regulatory T cells. Regarding the study as a whole: Suppressive capability of dividing Tregs from siplizumab cultures went unverified. Unstimulated subset assignment was obtained for only a minor fraction of alloreactive clones. Phenotypic classification as naive or memory proved unattainable for roughly 75-96% of proliferating CD4+ or CD8+ clones. Naive T cells were seen as more diverse than memory cells and as major alloresponse contributors.

TCRdb keeps only in-frame clones here, not all; method: immunoSEQ multiplex PCR. The data show 50,000 or so clones, 95% to 97% seen once. The junction had 13 bases not matched to a gene; V was cut back by 0 bases and J by 8 bases. The CDR3 loop spans 17 amino acids. Germline lookup yields CDR1 LNHNV and CDR2 YYDKDF (reference sequence). With regard to this clone: The antigen remains unidentified.

This TCR derives from a human donor in good health. This chain links TRBV15 with TRBJ1-2, with 9 bases fitting TRBD1. Specimen: naive CD4+ T cells sorted from blood. CDR3 sequence: CATSRDETGGRLGGYTF. The CDR3 DNA reads as TGTGCCACCAGCAGAGATGAAACAGGGGGCCGTTTAGGAGGCTACACCTTC.